This passage covers 5 T cell receptor beta chains from one sample sequenced in a study of early T cells in non-severe SARS-CoV-2 infection. TCRdb re-derived calls from the 5' RACE reads in MiXCR, one entry per CDR3 protein. The table lists about 83,000 distinct CDR3 sequences, 9% to 15% of them singletons. Sequenced material: whole blood. Receptors originate from an adult who was a healthcare worker with PCR-confirmed SARS-CoV-2 infection or an uninfected control (not recorded which).

This clonotype was counted only a few times. The rearrangement joins TRBV6-1 to TRBJ1-3; a weak D match, TRBD1 (5 bases). Trimming pared 8 bases from V and 0 bases from J, leaving 11 bases between. This CDR3 comprises 14 residues. The germline gives CDR1 MNHNS, CDR2 SASEGT. The CDR3: CASGGPYSGNTIYF. Written as DNA, the CDR3 is TGTGCCAGCGGGGGACCGTACTCTGGAAACACCATATATTTT.

The rearrangement joins TRBV3-1 to TRBJ1-5; D is perhaps TRBD1 (5 bases). With 1 base removed from V and 3 bases from J, the gap between germline ends came to 10 bases. This CDR3 contains 15 residues. CDR1 is LGHDT and CDR2 is YNNKEL in the germline V gene (reference sequence). CDR3 protein: CASSQGAGDNQPQHF. The DNA of the CDR3 is TGTGCCAGCAGCCAAGGTGCGGGGGACAATCAGCCCCAGCATTTT. The whole variable domain, filled in from reference TRBV3-1 and TRBJ1-5, reads DTAVSQTPKYLVTQMGNDKSIKCEQNLGHDTMYWYKQDSKKFLKIMFSYNNKELIINETVPNRFSPKSPDKAHLNLHINSLELGDSAVYFCASSQGAGDNQPQHFGDGTRLSIL.

This clonotype appeared a few times. The rearrangement uses TRBV7-6 and TRBJ2-7; no definite D call. The CDR3 is made up of 14 amino acids. From germline, CDR1 is SGHVS and CDR2 FNYEAQ. Trimming took off 2 bases at V and 2 bases at J, with 10 bases between the two ends. Here the CDR3 DNA reads TGTGCCAGCAGCTTAAGTCGCCGGGCCTACGAGCAGTACTTC. Translated, it gives CASSLSRRAYEQYF.

This clonotype was seen ten or more times. The V gene is TRBV20-1, the J gene TRBJ1-2; TRBD1 matches at 10 bases. Germline V gene sequence: CDR1 DFQATT, CDR2 SNEGSKA (reference sequence). J gave up 5 bases and V 2 bases, and 14 bases lay outside the gene matches. The CDR3 consists of 17 residues. The CDR3 DNA reads TGCAGTGCTAGAACACGGCGACGGGACAGGGGCCTTTATGGCTACACCTTC. It translates to CSARTRRRDRGLYGYTF.

This chain joins TRBV7-9 and TRBJ1-2, with D possibly TRBD1 on 5 matching bases. CDR1 and CDR2 (germline): SEHNR, FQNEAQ (reference sequence). Trimming took off 0 bases at V and 8 bases at J, with 10 bases between the two ends. The CDR3 is made up of 13 amino acids. CDR3 loop: CASSLAQGQGYTF. The CDR3 bases are TGTGCCAGCAGCTTAGCGCAGGGTCAAGGCTACACCTTC.